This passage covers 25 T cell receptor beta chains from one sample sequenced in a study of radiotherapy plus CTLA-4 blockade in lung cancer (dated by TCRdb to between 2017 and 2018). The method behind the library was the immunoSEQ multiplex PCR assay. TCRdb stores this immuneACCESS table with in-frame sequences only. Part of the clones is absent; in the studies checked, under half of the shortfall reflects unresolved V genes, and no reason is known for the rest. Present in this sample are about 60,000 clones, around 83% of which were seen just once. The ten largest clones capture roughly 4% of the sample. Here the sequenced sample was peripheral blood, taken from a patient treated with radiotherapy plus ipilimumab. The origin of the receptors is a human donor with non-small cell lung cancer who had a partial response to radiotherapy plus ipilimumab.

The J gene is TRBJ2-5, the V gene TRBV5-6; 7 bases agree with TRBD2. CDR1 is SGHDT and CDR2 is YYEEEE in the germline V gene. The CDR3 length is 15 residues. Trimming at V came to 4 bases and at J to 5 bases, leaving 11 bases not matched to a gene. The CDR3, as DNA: TGTGCCAGCAGCGGTACGGGGGGTTTAGGGGAGACCCAGTACTTC. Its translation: CASSGTGGLGETQYF.

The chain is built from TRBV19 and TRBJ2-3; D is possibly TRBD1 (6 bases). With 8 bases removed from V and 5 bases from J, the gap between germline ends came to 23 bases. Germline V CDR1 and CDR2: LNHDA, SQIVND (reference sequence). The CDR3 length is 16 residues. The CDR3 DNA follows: TGTGCCAGTTCCCCCGGCGTGGCAGGGGTTCAAGATACGCAGTATTTT. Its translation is CASSPGVAGVQDTQYF.

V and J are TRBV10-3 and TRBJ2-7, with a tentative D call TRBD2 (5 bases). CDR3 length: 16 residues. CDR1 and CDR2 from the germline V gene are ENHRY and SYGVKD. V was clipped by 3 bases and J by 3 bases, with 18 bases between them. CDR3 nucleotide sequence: TGTGCCATCAGTGATCGGGGTGGGGATCGGGTCTACGAGCAGTACTTC. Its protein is CAISDRGGDRVYEQYF.

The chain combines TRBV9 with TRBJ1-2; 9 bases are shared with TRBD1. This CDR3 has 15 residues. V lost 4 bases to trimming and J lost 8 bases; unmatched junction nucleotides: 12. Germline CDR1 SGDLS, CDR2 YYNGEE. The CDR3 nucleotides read TGTGCCAGCAGCCCGGGGACAGGGCGGCCTGGAGGCTACACCTTC. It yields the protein CASSPGTGRPGGYTF.

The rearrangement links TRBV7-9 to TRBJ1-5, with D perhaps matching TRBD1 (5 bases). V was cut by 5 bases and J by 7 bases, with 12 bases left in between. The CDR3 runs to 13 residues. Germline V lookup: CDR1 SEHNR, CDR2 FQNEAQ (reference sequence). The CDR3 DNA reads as TGTGCCAGCAGCAGGGGCCGCCAGCAGCCCCAGCATTTT. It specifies CASSRGRQQPQHF.

The CDR3 coding sequence is TGTGCCAGCAGCCTCGCGGGGCTTGGGAACACTGAAGCTTTCTTT. Protein: CASSLAGLGNTEAFF. J is TRBJ1-1 and V is TRBV6-6, with D possibly matching TRBD1 (5 bases). Trimming cost V 6 bases and J 1 base, with 15 bases left between them. Germline lookup yields CDR1 MNHNY and CDR2 SVGAGI (reference sequence). This CDR3 comprises 15 residues.

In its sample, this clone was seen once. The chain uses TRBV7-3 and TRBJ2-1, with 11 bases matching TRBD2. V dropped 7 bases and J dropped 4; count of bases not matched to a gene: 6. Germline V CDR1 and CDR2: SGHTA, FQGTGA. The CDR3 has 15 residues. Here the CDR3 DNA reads TGTGCCAGCAATTGGGGGACTAGCGGATACAATGAGCAGTTCTTC. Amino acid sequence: CASNWGTSGYNEQFF.

The CDR3 DNA is TGTGCCAGCCGGGACCGGGACTCCCCTAGCGAGCAGTACTTC. Translation gives CASRDRDSPSEQYF. The genes are TRBV7-7 and TRBJ2-7, with D perhaps TRBD2 (6 bases). Germline V gene lookup returns CDR1 SSHAT and CDR2 FNYEAQ (reference sequence). The CDR3 has 14 amino acids. The V end lost 8 bases, the J end lost 6 bases, and 20 bases lay between the germline ends.

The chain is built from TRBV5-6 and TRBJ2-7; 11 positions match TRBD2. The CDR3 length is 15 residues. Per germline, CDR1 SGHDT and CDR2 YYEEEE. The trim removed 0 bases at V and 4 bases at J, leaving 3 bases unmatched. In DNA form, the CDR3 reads TGTGCCAGCAGCTTGGTCGGGACTAGCGGTTACGAGCAGTACTTC. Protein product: CASSLVGTSGYEQYF. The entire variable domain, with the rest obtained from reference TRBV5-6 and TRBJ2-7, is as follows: DAGVTQSPTHLIKTRGQQVTLRCSPKSGHDTVSWYQQALGQGPQFIFQYYEEEERQRGNFPDRFSGHQFPNYSSELNVNALLLGDSALYLCASSLVGTSGYEQYFGPGTRLTVT.

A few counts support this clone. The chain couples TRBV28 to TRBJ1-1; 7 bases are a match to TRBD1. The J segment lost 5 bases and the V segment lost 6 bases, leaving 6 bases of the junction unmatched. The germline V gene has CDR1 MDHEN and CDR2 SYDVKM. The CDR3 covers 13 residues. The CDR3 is CASSDRVVTEAFF. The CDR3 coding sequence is TGTGCCAGCAGCGACAGGGTTGTTACTGAAGCTTTCTTT.

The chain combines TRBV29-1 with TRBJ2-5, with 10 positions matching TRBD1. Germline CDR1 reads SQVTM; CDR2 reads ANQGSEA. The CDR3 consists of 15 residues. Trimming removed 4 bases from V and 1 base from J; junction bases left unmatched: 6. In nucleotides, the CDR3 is TGCAGCGTTGCGATGACAGGGGGCATCCAAGAGACCCAGTACTTC. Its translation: CSVAMTGGIQETQYF.

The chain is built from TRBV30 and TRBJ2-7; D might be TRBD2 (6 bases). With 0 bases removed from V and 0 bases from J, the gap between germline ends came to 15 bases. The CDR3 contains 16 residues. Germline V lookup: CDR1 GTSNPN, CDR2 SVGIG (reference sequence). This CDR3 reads CAWSVGGIVLSYEQYF. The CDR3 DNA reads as TGTGCCTGGAGTGTAGGCGGGATAGTTCTCTCCTACGAGCAGTACTTC.

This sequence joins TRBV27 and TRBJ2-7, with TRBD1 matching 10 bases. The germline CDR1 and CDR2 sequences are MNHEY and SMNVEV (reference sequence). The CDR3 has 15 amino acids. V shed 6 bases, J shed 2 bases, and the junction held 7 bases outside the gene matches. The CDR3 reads CASSRGTGVPYEQYF. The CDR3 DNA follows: TGTGCCAGCAGCCGAGGGACAGGGGTCCCCTACGAGCAGTACTTC.

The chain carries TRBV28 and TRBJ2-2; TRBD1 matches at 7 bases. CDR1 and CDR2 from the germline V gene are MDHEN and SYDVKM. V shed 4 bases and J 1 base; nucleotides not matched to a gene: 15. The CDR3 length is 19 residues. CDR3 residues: CASSSRDGRQGLNTGELFF. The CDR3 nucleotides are TGTGCCAGCAGTTCTCGGGATGGGCGACAGGGTCTGAACACCGGGGAGCTGTTTTTT.

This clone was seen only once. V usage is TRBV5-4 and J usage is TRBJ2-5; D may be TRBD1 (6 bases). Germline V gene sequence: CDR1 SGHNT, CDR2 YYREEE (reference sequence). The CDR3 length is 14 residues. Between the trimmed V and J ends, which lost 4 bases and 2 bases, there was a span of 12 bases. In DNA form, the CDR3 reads TGTGCCAGCAGCCCGGGACATGGTCAAGAGACCCAGTACTTC. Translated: CASSPGHGQETQYF.

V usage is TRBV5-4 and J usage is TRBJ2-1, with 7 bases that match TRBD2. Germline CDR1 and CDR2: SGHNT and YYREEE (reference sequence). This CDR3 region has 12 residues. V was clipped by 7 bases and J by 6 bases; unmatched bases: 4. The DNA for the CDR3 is TGTGCCAGCGCGTCGGGGGGCAATGAGCAGTTCTTC. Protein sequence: CASASGGNEQFF.

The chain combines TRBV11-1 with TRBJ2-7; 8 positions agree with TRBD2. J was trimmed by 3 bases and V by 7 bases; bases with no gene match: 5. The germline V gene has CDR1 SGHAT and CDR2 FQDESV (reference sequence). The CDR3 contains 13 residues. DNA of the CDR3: TGTGCCAGCACCCCCAGCGGGAGCTACGAGCAGTACTTC. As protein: CASTPSGSYEQYF.

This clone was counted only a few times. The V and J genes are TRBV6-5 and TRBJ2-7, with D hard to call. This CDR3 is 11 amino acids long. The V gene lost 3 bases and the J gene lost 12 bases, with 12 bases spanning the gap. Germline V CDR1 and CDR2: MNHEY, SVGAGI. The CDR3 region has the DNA TGTGCCAGCAGTTATGATGCGTTTAGGTACTTC. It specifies CASSYDAFRYF.

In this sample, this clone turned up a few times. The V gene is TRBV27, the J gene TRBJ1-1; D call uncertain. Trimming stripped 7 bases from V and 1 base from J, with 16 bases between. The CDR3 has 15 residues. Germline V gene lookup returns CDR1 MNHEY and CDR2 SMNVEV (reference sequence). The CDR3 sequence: CASTSRPSGNTEAFF. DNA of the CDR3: TGTGCCAGCACTTCTCGTCCATCCGGGAACACTGAAGCTTTCTTT.

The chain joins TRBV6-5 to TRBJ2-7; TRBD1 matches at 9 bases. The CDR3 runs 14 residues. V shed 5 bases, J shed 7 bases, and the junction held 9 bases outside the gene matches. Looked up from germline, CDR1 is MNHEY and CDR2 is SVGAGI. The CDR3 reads CASSQETGGREQYF. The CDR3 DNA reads TGTGCCAGCAGTCAAGAGACAGGGGGGAGGGAGCAGTACTTC.

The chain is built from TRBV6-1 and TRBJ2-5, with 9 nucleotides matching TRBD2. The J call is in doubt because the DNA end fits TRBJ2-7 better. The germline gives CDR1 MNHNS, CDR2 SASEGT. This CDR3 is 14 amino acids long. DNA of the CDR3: TGTGCCAGCAGTGAAGTGGCGGGAGGGCGCGAGCAGTACTTC. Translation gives CASSEVAGGREQYF.

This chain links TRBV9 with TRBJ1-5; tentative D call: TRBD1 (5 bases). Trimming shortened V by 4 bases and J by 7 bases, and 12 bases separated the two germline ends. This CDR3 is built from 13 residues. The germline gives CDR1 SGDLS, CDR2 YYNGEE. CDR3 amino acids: CASSPGGEQPQHF. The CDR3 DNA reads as TGTGCCAGCAGCCCAGGAGGGGAACAGCCCCAGCATTTT.

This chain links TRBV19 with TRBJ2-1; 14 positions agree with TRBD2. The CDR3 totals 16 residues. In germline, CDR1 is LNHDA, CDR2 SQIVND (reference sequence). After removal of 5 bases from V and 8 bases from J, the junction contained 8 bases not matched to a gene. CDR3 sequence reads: CASSQPGLAGGHEQFF. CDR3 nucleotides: TGTGCCAGTAGTCAACCAGGACTAGCGGGAGGCCATGAGCAGTTCTTC.

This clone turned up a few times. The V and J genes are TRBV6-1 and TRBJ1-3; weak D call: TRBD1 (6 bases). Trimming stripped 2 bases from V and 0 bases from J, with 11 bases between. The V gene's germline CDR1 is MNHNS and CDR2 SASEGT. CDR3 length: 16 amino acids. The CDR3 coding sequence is TGTGCCAGCAGTGAACGAAGGACAGCCTCTGGAAACACCATATATTTT. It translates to CASSERRTASGNTIYF.

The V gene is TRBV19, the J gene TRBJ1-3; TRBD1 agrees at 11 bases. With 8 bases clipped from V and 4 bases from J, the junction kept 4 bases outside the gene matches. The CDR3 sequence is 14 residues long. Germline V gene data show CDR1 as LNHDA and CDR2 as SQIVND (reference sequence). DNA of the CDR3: TGTGCCAGTGGGACAGGGGGTAGCGGAAACACCATATATTTT. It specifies CASGTGGSGNTIYF.